The rows below give T cell receptor beta chains drawn from one sample of a study of Ad26.COV2.S vaccination and SARS-CoV-2 variants. The assay was immunoSEQ multiplex PCR, and TCRdb's table has in-frame clones only and misses some. Of around 320,000 clones in the sample, 86% were seen once. Source: peripheral blood, taken in a trial of Ad26.COV2.S vaccine versus placebo. These receptors were collected from a person aged 18-60 years who received the Ad26.COV2.S COVID-19 vaccine or a placebo. Each CDR3 is given with its conserved first and last residue.

V gene: TRBV18; J gene: TRBJ1-2; CDR3 protein: CASSPGTDYGYTF
V gene: TRBV12-5; J gene: TRBJ2-3; CDR3 protein: CASGSGTGATDTQYF
V gene: TRBV5-1; J gene: TRBJ1-6; CDR3 protein: CASSLGGYNSPLHF
V gene: TRBV4-2; J gene: TRBJ2-1; CDR3 protein: CASSQEGLAAYNEQFF
V gene: TRBV10-3; J gene: TRBJ1-2; CDR3 protein: CAISPGTGNYGYTF
V gene: TRBV7-2; J gene: TRBJ1-4; CDR3 protein: CASSPGTGEKLFF
V gene: TRBV5-6; J gene: TRBJ1-2; CDR3 protein: CASSPAYRGYTF
V gene: TRBV18; J gene: TRBJ1-3; CDR3 protein: CASSPSRGTVISSGNTIYF
V gene: TRBV4-3; J gene: TRBJ2-5; CDR3 protein: CASSLRVPQVGETQYF
V gene: TRBV6-2/TRBV6-3; J gene: TRBJ1-1; CDR3 protein: CASSRSGRKDTEAFF